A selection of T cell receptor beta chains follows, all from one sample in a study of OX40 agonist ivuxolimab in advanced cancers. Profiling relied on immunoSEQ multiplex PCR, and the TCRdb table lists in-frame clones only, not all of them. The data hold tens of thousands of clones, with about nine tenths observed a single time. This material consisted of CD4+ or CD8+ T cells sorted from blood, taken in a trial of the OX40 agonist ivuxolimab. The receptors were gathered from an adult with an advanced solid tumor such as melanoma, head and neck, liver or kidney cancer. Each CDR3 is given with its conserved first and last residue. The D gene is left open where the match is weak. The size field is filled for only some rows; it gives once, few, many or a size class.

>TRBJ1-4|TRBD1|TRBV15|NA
CATSRQGVENEKLFF
TGTGCCACCAGTCGGCAGGGGGTGGAGAATGAAAAACTGTTTTTT
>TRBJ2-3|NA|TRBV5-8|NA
CASSFYPYGDTQYF
TGTGCCAGCAGCTTTTACCCCTACGGGGATACGCAGTATTTT
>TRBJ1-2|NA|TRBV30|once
CAWTRGNFGHGYTF
TGTGCCTGGACGCGGGGGAATTTCGGTCATGGCTACACCTTC
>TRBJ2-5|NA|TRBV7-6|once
CASSLTRGPQETQYF
TGTGCCAGCAGCTTAACACGGGGGCCTCAAGAGACCCAGTACTTC
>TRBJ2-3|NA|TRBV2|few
CASSGGRGPNTDTQYF
TGTGCCAGCAGCGGCGGGCGGGGGCCGAACACAGATACGCAGTATTTT
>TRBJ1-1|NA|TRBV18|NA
CASSPRVAEGGTEAFF
TGTGCCAGCTCACCAAGGGTGGCGGAAGGGGGCACTGAAGCTTTCTTT
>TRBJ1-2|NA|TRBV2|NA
CASSDWQSSGGYTF
TGTGCCAGCAGTGACTGGCAGAGCTCAGGAGGCTACACCTTC
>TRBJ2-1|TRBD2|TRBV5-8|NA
CASSLDRGVQFF
TGTGCCAGCAGCTTGGATCGGGGGGTACAGTTCTTC
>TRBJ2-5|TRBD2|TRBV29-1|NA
CSVFGGGSGETQYF
TGCAGCGTTTTCGGCGGGGGGAGCGGAGAGACCCAGTACTTC
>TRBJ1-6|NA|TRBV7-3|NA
CASSRDMSSPLHF
TGTGCCAGCAGCAGGGACATGTCCTCACCCCTCCACTTT
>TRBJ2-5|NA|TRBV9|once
CASSVDEGLGETQYF
TGTGCCAGCAGCGTAGATGAGGGATTGGGAGAGACCCAGTACTTC
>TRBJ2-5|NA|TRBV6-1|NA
CASSEKPGLGVTQYF
TGTGCCAGCAGTGAAAAGCCAGGGTTAGGGGTGACCCAGTACTTC
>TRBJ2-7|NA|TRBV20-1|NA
CSAMTGFEQYF
TGCAGTGCAATGACAGGATTCGAGCAGTACTTC
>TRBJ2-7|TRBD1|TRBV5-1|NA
CASSLTGTGSEQYF
TGCGCCAGCAGCTTGACCGGGACAGGGAGCGAGCAGTACTTC
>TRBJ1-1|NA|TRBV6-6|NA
CASSSRTVPEAFF
TGTGCCAGCAGCTCAAGGACAGTCCCTGAAGCTTTCTTT
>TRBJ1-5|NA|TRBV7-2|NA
CAVGGLNQPQHF
TGTGCCGTAGGCGGGCTCAATCAGCCCCAGCATTTT
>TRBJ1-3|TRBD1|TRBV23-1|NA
CASPTLKPGTGFGNTIYF
TGCGCCAGCCCGACCCTCAAGCCCGGGACAGGGTTTGGAAACACCATATATTTT
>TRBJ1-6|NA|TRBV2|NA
CASKRALRSLSSYNSPLHF
TGTGCCAGCAAGAGGGCCCTAAGAAGCCTAAGCTCCTATAATTCACCCCTCCACTTT
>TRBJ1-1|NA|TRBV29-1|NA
CSVMNTEAFF
TGCAGCGTTATGAACACTGAAGCTTTCTTT
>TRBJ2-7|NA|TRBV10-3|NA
CAISESGSAYEQYF
TGTGCCATCAGTGAGTCGGGCAGTGCCTACGAGCAGTACTTC
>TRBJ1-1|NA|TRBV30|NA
CAWTPGGLRSGGTEAFF
TGTGCCTGGACCCCGGGGGGGCTTAGGTCTGGTGGCACTGAAGCTTTCTTT
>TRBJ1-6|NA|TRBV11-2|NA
CASSFGQGYSSPLHF
TGTGCCAGCAGCTTTGGGCAGGGATATAGTTCACCCCTCCACTTT
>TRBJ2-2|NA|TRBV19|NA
CASSIIPGQTRGTGELFF
TGTGCCAGTAGTATAATACCAGGGCAAACACGAGGGACCGGGGAGCTGTTTTTT
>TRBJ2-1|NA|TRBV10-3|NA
CAIRDSPDEQFF
TGTGCCATCAGGGACTCTCCCGATGAGCAGTTCTTC
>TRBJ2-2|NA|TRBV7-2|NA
CASSYPLLGTGELFF
TGTGCCAGCAGCTACCCCCTATTGGGTACCGGGGAGCTGTTTTTT
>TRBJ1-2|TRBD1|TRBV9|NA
CASKNLGTGVNGYTF
TGTGCCAGCAAAAATCTGGGGACAGGGGTGAATGGCTACACCTTC
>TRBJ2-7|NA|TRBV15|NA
CATSRALYEQYF
TGTGCCACCAGCAGAGCACTTTACGAGCAGTACTTC
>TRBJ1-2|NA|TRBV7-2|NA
CASSTNGVKGGYTF
TGTGCCAGCAGCACAAACGGCGTCAAAGGAGGCTACACCTTC
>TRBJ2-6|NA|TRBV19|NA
CASSPISSGANVLTF
TGTGCCAGTAGTCCAATTAGCTCTGGGGCCAACGTCCTGACTTTC
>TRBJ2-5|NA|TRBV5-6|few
CASSSGLGGTETQYF
TGTGCCAGCAGTTCAGGTCTGGGGGGCACGGAGACCCAGTACTTC
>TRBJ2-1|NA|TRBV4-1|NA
CASSQDHTDYNEQFF
TGCGCCAGCAGCCAAGATCACACAGACTACAATGAGCAGTTCTTC
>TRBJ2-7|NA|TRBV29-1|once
CSVGLATYEQYF
TGCAGCGTGGGACTTGCAACCTACGAGCAGTACTTC
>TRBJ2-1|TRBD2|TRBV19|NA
CASCSRGGGNEQFF
TGTGCCAGTTGCTCTCGCGGGGGAGGGAATGAGCAGTTCTTC
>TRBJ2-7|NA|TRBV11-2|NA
CASSFLRDGGLEQYF
TGTGCCAGCAGCTTCCTCCGGGACGGAGGTCTCGAGCAGTACTTC
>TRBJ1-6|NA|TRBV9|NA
CASSVGDTYNSPLHF
TGTGCCAGCAGCGTAGGTGACACTTATAATTCACCCCTCCACTTT
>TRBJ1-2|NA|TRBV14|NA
CASSQWRASGGNYGYTF
TGTGCCAGCAGCCAATGGAGGGCTTCTGGGGGTAACTATGGCTACACCTTC
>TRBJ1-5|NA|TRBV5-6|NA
CASSLFSFGVTRNQPQHF
TGTGCCAGCAGCTTGTTCAGTTTCGGGGTTACCCGCAATCAGCCCCAGCATTTT
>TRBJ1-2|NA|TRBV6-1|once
CASSDVGTQGDYTF
TGTGCCAGCAGTGATGTGGGAACCCAAGGGGACTACACCTTC
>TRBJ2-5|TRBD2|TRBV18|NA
CASSPRGMAGGPETQYF
TGTGCCAGCTCACCACGCGGTATGGCGGGGGGGCCGGAGACCCAGTACTTC
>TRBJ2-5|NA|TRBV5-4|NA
CASSLVSGGETQYF
TGTGCCAGCAGCTTGGTGTCCGGAGGCGAGACCCAGTACTTC
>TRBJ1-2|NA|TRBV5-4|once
CASSLWTAYGYTF
TGTGCCAGCAGCTTGTGGACAGCGTATGGCTACACCTTC
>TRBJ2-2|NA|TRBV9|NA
CASSVVGTGELFF
TGTGCCAGCAGCGTAGTGGGCACCGGGGAGCTGTTTTTT
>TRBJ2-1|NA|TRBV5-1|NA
CASSLNVRGNEQFF
TGCGCCAGCAGCTTGAATGTCCGGGGGAATGAGCAGTTCTTC
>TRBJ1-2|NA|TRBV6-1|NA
CASSGDILIANYGYTF
TGTGCCAGCAGTGGGGACATTTTAATCGCTAACTATGGCTACACCTTC
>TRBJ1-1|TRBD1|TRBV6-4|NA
CARDRMNTEAFF
TGTGCCAGGGACAGGATGAACACTGAAGCTTTCTTT
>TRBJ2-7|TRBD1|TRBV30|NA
CARGTGGYEQYF
TGTGCCCGCGGGACAGGGGGGTACGAGCAGTACTTC
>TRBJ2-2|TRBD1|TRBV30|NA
CAWKGQGGTGELFF
TGTGCCTGGAAAGGACAGGGAGGAACCGGGGAGCTGTTTTTT
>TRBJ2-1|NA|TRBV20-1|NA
CSAHYNEQFF
TGCAGTGCCCATTACAATGAGCAGTTCTTC
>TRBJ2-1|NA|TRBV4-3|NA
CASSQEPRRAGNNEQFF
TGCGCCAGCAGCCAAGAGCCCCGCCGGGCGGGGAACAATGAGCAGTTCTTC
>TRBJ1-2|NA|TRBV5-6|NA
CASSFRAVLISGYTF
TGTGCCAGCAGCTTCCGTGCCGTTCTCATAAGTGGCTACACCTTC
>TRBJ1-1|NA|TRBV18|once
CASSRKQTNTEAFF
TGTGCCAGCTCACGAAAACAGACGAACACTGAAGCTTTCTTT
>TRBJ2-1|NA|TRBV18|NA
CASSPQAREPYNEQFF
TGTGCCAGCTCACCACAGGCCAGGGAACCCTACAATGAGCAGTTCTTC
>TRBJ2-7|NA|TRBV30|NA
CAWTVLSSYEQYF
TGTGCCTGGACGGTACTTAGCTCCTACGAGCAGTACTTC